The source of this TCR beta chain is a study of cytomegalovirus exposure and HLA in healthy donors. As for this clone: Its antigen is not identified. Mismatch with germline at one junction end may stem from a read error.

The PCR employed 60 Vbeta primers together with 13 Jbeta primers. Assay used: immunoSEQ multiplex PCR; TCRdb lists only in-frame clones, some missing. The sample yields 100,000 to 150,000 clones, roughly 80% seen once. The study's findings and limits: Reportedly, HLA-A and HLA-B alleles of most subjects were accurately predicted from TCR beta.

The source of this sequence is a man aged 18 to 30 in good health and CMV-seropositive. Sequencing was carried out using PBMCs.

This chain's CDR3 is CASSSGQGRGQAQHF. CDR3 nucleotides: TGTGCCAGCAGTTCCGGACAGGGCCGGGGTCAGGCCCAGCATTTT. The chain combines TRBV6-5 with TRBJ1-5; TRBD1 matches at 8 bases. Germline assignment: CDR1 MNHEY and CDR2 SVGAGI. The CDR3 totals 15 residues.